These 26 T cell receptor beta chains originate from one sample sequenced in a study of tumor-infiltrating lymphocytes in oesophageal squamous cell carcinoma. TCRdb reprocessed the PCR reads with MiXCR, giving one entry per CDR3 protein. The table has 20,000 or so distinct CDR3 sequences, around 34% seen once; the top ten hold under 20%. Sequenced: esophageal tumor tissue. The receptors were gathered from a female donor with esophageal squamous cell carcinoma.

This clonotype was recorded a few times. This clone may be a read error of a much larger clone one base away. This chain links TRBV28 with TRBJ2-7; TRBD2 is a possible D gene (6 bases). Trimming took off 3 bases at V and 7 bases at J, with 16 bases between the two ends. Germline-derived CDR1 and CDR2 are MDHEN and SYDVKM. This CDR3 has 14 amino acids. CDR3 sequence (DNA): TGTGCCAGCAGTTTCCAGGAGGGGTACATTGAGCAGTACTTC. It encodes CASSFQEGYIEQYF.

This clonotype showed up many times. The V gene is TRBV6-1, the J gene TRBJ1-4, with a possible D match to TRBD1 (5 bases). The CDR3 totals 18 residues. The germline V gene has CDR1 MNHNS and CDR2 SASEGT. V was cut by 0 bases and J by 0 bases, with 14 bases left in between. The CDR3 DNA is TGTGCCAGCAGTGAAGCTGGGACTGACTCCTCAACTAATGAAAAACTGTTTTTT. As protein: CASSEAGTDSSTNEKLFF.

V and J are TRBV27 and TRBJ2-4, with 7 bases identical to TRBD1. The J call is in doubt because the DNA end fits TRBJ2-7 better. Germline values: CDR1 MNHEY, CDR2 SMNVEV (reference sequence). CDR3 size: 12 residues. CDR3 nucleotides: TGTGCCAGTTGGGACAGCGCCTACGAGCAGTACTTC. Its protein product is CASWDSAYEQYF.

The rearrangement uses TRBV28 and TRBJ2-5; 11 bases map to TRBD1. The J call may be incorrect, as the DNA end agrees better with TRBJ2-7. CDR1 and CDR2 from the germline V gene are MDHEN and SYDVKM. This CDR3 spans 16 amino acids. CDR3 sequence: CASNYFGTGGSYEQYF. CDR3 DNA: TGTGCCAGCAATTACTTTGGGACAGGGGGCTCCTACGAGCAGTACTTC.

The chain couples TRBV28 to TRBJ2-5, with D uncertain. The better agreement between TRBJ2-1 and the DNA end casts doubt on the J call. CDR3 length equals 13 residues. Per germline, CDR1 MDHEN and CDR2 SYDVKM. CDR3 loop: CASSPPVSCEQFF. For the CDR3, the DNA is TGTGCCAGCAGCCCTCCAGTATCCTGCGAGCAGTTCTTC.

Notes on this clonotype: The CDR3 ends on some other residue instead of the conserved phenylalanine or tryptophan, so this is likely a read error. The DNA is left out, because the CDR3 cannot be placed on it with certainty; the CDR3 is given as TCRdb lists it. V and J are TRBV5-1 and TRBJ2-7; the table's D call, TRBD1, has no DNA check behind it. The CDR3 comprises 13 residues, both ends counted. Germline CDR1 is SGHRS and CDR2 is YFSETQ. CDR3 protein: CASSTGYEQYFGS.

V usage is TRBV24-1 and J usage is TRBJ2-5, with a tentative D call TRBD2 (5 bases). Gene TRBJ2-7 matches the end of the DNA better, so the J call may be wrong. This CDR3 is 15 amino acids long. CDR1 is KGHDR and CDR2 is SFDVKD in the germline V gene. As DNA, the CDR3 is TGTGCCACCAGTGACCCCGGAGCGGCTGTCTACGAGCAGTACTTC. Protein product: CATSDPGAAVYEQYF.

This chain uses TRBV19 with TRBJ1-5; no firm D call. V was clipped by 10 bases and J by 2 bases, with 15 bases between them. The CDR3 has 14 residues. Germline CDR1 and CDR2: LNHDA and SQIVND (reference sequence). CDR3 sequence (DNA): TGTGCCACCACCCTACGGAACGGCAATCAGCCCCAGCATTTT. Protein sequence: CATTLRNGNQPQHF.

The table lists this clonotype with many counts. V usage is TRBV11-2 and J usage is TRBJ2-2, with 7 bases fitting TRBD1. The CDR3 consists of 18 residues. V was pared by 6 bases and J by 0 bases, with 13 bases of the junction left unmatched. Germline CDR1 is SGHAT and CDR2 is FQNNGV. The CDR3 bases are TGTGCCAGCAGGGAACGGGACAGCCGACCCACGAACACCGGGGAGCTGTTTTTT. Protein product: CASRERDSRPTNTGELFF.

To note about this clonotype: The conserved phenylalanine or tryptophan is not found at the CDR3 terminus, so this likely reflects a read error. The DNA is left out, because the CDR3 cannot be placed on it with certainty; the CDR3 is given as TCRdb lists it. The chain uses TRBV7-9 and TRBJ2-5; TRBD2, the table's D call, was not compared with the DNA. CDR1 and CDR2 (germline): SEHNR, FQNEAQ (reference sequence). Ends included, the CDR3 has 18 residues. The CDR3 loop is CASSLASGSGGGTQYFGN.

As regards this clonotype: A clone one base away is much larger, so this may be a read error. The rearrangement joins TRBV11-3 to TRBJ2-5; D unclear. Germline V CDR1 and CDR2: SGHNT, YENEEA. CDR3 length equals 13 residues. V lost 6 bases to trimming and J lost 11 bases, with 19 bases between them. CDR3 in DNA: TGTGCCAGCAGTGGCAGGAGTGACAATGAGCAGTACTTC. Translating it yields CASSGRSDNEQYF.

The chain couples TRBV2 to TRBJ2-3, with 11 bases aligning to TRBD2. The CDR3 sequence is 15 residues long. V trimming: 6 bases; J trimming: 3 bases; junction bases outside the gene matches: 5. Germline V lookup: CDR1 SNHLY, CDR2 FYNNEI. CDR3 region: CASSGTSGRTDTQYF. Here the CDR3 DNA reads TGTGCCAGCAGCGGAACTAGCGGGAGAACAGATACGCAGTATTTT. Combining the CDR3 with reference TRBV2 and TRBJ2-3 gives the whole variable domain EPEVTQTPSHQVTQMGQEVILRCVPISNHLYFYWYRQILGQKVEFLVSFYNNEISEKSEIFDDQFSVERPDGSNFTLKIRSTKLEDSAMYFCASSGTSGRTDTQYFGPGTRLTVL.

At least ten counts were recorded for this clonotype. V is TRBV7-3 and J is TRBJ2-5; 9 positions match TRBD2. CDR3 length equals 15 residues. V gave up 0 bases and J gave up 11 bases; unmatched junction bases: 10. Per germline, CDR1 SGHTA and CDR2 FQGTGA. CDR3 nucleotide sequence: TGTGCCAGCAGCTTAACTAGCGGGGGTATCAATGAGCAGTACTTC. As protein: CASSLTSGGINEQYF.

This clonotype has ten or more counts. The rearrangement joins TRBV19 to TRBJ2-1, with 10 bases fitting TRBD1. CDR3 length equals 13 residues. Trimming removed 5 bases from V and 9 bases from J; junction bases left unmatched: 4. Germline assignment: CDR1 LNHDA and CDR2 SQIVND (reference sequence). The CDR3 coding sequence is TGTGCCAGTAGTCTCCGGGACAGGGGTGAGCAGTTCTTC. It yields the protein CASSLRDRGEQFF. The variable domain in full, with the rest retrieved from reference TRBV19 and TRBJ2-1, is DGGITQSPKYLFRKEGQNVTLSCEQNLNHDAMYWYRQDPGQGLRLIYYSQIVNDFQKGDIAEGYSVSREKKESFPLTVTSAQKNPTAFYLCASSLRDRGEQFFGPGTRLTVL.

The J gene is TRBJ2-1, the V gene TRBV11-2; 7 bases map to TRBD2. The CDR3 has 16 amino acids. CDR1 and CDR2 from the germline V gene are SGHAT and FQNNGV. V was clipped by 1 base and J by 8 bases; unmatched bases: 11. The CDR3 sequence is CASSLVTSGAYDEQFF. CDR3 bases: TGTGCCAGCAGCTTAGTAACCAGCGGGGCGTACGATGAGCAGTTCTTC.

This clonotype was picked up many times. The CDR3 loop reads CASSIGETEAFF. In DNA, the CDR3 is TGTGCCAGTAGTATAGGGGAAACTGAAGCTTTCTTT. This chain connects TRBV19 to TRBJ1-1; D call uncertain. Germline CDR1 reads LNHDA; CDR2 reads SQIVND (reference sequence). Trimming removed 1 base from V and 5 bases from J, with 5 bases in between. This CDR3 spans 12 amino acids.

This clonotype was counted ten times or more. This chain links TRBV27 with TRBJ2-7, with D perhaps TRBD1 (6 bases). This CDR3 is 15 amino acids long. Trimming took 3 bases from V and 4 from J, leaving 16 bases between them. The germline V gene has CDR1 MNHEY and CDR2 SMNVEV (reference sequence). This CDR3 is CASSFGRLGAYEQYF. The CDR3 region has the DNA TGTGCCAGCAGTTTTGGGCGGCTGGGGGCTTACGAGCAGTACTTC.

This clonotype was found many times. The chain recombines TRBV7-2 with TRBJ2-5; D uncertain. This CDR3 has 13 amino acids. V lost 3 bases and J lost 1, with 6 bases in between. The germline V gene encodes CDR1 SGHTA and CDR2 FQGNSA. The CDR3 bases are TGTGCCAGCAGCTTTATGGGCCAAGAGACCCAGTACTTC. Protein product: CASSFMGQETQYF. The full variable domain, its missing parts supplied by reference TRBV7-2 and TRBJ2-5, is GAGVSQSPSNKVTEKGKDVELRCDPISGHTALYWYRQSLGQGLEFLIYFQGNSAPDKSGLPSDRFSAERTGGSVSTLTIQRTQQEDSAVYLCASSFMGQETQYFGPGTRLLVL.

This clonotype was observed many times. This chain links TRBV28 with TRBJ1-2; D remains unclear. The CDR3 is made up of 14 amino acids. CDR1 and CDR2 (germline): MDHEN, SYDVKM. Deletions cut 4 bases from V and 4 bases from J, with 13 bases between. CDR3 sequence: CASSSSGTTYGYTF. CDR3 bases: TGTGCCAGCAGTTCCTCGGGCACAACCTATGGCTACACCTTC.

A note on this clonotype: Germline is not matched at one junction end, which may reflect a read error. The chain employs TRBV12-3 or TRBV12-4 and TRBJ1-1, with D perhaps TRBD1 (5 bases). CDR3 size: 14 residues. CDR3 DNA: TGTGCCAGCAGTTTATGGGACGAATCCTACGAGCAGTACTTT. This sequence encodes CASSLWDESYEQYF.

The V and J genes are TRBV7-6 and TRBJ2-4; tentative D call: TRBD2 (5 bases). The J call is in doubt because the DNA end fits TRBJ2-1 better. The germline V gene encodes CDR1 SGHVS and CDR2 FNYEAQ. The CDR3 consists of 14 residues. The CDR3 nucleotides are TGTGCCAGCAGCGCCCCTCGGGGTGGCCATGAGCAGTTCTTC. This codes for CASSAPRGGHEQFF.

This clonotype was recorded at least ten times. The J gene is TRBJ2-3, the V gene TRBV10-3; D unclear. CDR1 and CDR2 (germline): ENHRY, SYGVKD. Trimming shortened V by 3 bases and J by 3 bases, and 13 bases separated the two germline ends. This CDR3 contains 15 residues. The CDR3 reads CAISESSSGTDTQYF. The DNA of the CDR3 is TGTGCCATCAGTGAATCTAGTTCTGGGACAGATACGCAGTATTTT.

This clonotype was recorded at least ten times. The CDR3 region has the DNA TGTGCCAGCAGCTCCCCGGGGCCGGATTTCTCTGGAAACACCATATATTTT. Translated: CASSSPGPDFSGNTIYF. This chain uses TRBV28 with TRBJ1-3; a weak D match, TRBD1 (5 bases). V was trimmed by 6 bases and J by 0 bases, leaving 18 bases between them. This CDR3 contains 17 residues. Germline CDR1 is MDHEN and CDR2 is SYDVKM.

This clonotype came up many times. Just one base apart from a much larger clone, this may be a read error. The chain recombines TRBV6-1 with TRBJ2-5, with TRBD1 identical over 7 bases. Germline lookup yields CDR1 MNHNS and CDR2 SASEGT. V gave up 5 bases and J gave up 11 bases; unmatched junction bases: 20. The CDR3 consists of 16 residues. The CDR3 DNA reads TGTGCCAGCAGTCAACGGACGACAGGGAACTACAATGAGCAGTACTTC. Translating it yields CASSQRTTGNYNEQYF.

The CDR3 reads CASKPGLAGADTQYF. CDR3 sequence (DNA): TGTGCCAGCAAGCCGGGACTAGCGGGAGCAGATACGCAGTATTTT. The J gene is TRBJ2-3, the V gene TRBV3-1, with TRBD2 identical over 14 bases. The CDR3 has 15 residues. Germline assignment: CDR1 LGHDT and CDR2 YNNKEL (reference sequence). J was trimmed by 4 bases and V by 7 bases; bases with no gene match: 4.

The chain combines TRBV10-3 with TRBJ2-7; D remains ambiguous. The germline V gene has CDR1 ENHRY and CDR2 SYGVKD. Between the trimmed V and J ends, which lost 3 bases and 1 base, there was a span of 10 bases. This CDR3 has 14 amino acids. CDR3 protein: CAISEMTPSYEQYF. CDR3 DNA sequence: TGTGCCATCAGTGAAATGACTCCGTCCTACGAGCAGTACTTC.